Listed below are T cell receptor beta chains from one sample, sequenced in a study of CD8+CD57+ T cells in acquired aplastic anemia. TCRdb reprocessed the reads via MiXCR and lists one record per CDR3 protein. The data hold 200,000 to 250,000 distinct CDR3 sequences, with about a third observed a single time. Sequenced material: sorted CD4+, CD8+, or CD8+CD57+ T cells (not recorded which) from PBMCs. All receptors come from a human donor in good health, serving as a control. CDR3s include the opening cysteine and the closing phenylalanine or tryptophan. The D gene is left open where the match is weak. Not all rows give a size; the values are once, few, many and, for expanded clones, a class.

TRBV6-1,TRBJ2-1,TRBD2,.,CASSEGGWGLAGNNEQFF,TGTGCCAGCAGTGAAGGAGGATGGGGACTAGCGGGCAACAATGAGCAGTTCTTC
TRBV11-1,TRBJ1-4,TRBD1,.,CASSPLPGTGARNEKLFF,TGTGCCAGCAGCCCGCTCCCCGGGACAGGAGCACGCAATGAAAAACTGTTTTTT
TRBV11-1,TRBJ2-5,.,.,CASSFGGGGETQYF,TGTGCCAGCAGCTTTGGGGGAGGGGGTGAGACCCAGTACTTC
TRBV6-2/TRBV6-3,TRBJ1-3,.,.,CASSYTSGSGNTIYF,TGTGCCAGCAGTTACACGAGCGGCTCTGGAAACACCATATATTTT
TRBV5-1,TRBJ1-1,TRBD1,few,CASTNKSYRGRDTEAFF,TGCGCCAGCACCAATAAAAGCTACAGGGGGCGAGACACTGAAGCTTTCTTT
TRBV11-1,TRBJ1-5,.,many,CASSSGTGDSNQPQHF,TGTGCCAGCAGCTCGGGGACGGGAGATAGCAATCAGCCCCAGCATTTT
TRBV15,TRBJ2-1,TRBD1,.,CAASSPGTGANEQFF,TGTGCCGCCAGCAGCCCCGGGACAGGGGCTAATGAGCAGTTCTTC
TRBV5-1,TRBJ2-5,TRBD1,many,CASSRGQGETQYF,TGCGCCAGCAGCCGTGGACAGGGAGAGACCCAGTACTTC
TRBV7-9,TRBJ1-1,TRBD1,few,CASSLEGTGNTEAFF,TGTGCCAGCAGCTTAGAAGGGACAGGGAACACTGAAGCTTTCTTT
TRBV20-1,TRBJ2-1,TRBD2,many,CSAREPGLVYNEQFF,TGCAGTGCTAGAGAGCCGGGACTAGTCTACAATGAGCAGTTCTTC
TRBV11-3,TRBJ2-7,TRBD2,many,CASSSLAGRYEQYF,TGTGCCAGCAGCTCTCTAGCGGGGAGGTACGAGCAGTACTTC
TRBV12-3/TRBV12-4,TRBJ2-7,.,many,CASSFFWDPGVDEQYF,TGTGCCAGCAGTTTTTTCTGGGACCCGGGCGTGGACGAGCAGTACTTC
TRBV7-9,TRBJ1-1,TRBD1,.,CASSLITGVEAFF,TGTGCCAGCAGCTTAATTACAGGGGTTGAAGCTTTCTTT
TRBV7-9,TRBJ1-1,.,few,CASSHLTGSGITEAFF,TGTGCCAGCAGCCATCTAACAGGGAGCGGGATCACTGAAGCTTTCTTT
TRBV2,TRBJ1-4,.,.,CASRGRGNEKLFF,TGTGCCAGCAGGGGGAGGGGTAATGAAAAACTGTTTTTT
TRBV7-8,TRBJ1-6,TRBD1,.,CASSQQGWRPPLHF,TGTGCCAGCAGCCAACAGGGGTGGCGTCCACCCCTCCACTTT
TRBV28,TRBJ1-6,.,.,CASSLIRGNGNSPLHF,TGTGCCAGCAGTTTAATAAGGGGAAACGGCAATTCACCCCTCCACTTT
TRBV24-1,TRBJ2-1,.,.,CATSDSTGAATYNEQFF,TGTGCCACCAGTGACTCAACCGGGGCAGCGACGTACAATGAGCAGTTCTTC
TRBV20-1,TRBJ1-5,.,.,CSASEVGSYQPQHF,TGCAGTGCTAGCGAAGTGGGCAGTTATCAGCCCCAGCATTTT
TRBV20-1,TRBJ2-5,TRBD2,.,CSATGDFWREGGETQYF,TGCAGTGCTACGGGAGATTTTTGGCGGGAGGGCGGGGAGACCCAGTACTTC
TRBV11-2,TRBJ1-2,TRBD1,many,CASSLPGQGAYGYTF,TGTGCCAGCAGCTTACCGGGACAGGGGGCCTATGGCTACACCTTC
TRBV20-1,TRBJ2-7,.,many,CSARPVYEQYF,TGCAGTGCTAGACCGGTCTACGAGCAGTACTTC
TRBV20-1,TRBJ1-2,TRBD1,once,CSAPIVQGSSGYTF,TGCAGTGCTCCCATCGTACAGGGGTCGAGCGGCTACACCTTC
TRBV10-3,TRBJ1-2,.,.,CAISEQAGDGYGYTF,TGTGCCATCAGTGAGCAGGCAGGGGACGGATATGGCTACACCTTC
TRBV3-1,TRBJ1-2,TRBD1,.,CASSQDLQGYGYTF,TGTGCCAGCAGCCAAGATTTACAGGGGTATGGCTACACCTTC
TRBV16,TRBJ1-5,TRBD1,.,CASSQRWTGVQPQHF,TGTGCCAGCAGCCAACGGTGGACAGGGGTTCAGCCCCAGCATTTT
TRBV9,TRBJ2-5,.,few,CASSVFTGTRQETQYF,TGTGCCAGCAGCGTTTTCACCGGGACTCGCCAAGAGACCCAGTACTTC
TRBV2,TRBJ1-5,.,many,CASRPTWASNQPQHF,TGTGCCAGCAGGCCCACCTGGGCTAGCAATCAGCCCCAGCATTTT
TRBV20-1,TRBJ2-5,.,many,CSARGASIETQYF,TGCAGTGCTAGAGGGGCCTCCATAGAGACCCAGTACTTC
TRBV5-1,TRBJ1-3,.,many,CASSRLWQGIDSGNTIYF,TGCGCCAGCAGCAGGCTTTGGCAGGGGATCGACTCTGGAAACACCATATATTTT
TRBV5-8,TRBJ2-6,.,.,CASSLGILGSDVLTF,TGTGCCAGCAGCCTAGGGATTCTAGGTTCGGACGTCCTGACTTTC
TRBV2,TRBJ2-2,TRBD2,few,CASRHKTSGGATGELFF,TGTGCCAGCAGGCACAAAACTAGCGGGGGGGCAACCGGGGAGCTGTTTTTT
TRBV2,TRBJ1-2,.,many,CASLIKRQQVYGYTF,TGTGCCAGCCTGATAAAAAGACAGCAGGTCTATGGCTACACCTTC
TRBV20-1,TRBJ2-3,.,.,CSVPPPRGGLIPDTQYF,TGCAGTGTCCCACCTCCGAGGGGGGGCCTGATTCCAGATACGCAGTATTTT
TRBV20-1,TRBJ2-3,.,.,CSASGRLAGFSNTQYF,TGCAGTGCCAGCGGCCGTCTGGCGGGGTTCTCTAATACGCAGTATTTT
TRBV10-3,TRBJ2-3,.,.,CAYGPGLGTDTQYF,TGTGCCTATGGCCCGGGCCTAGGCACAGATACGCAGTATTTT
TRBV5-1,TRBJ1-2,.,few,CASSLSGENCGYTF,TGCGCCAGCAGCTTGAGCGGAGAAAACTGTGGCTACACCTTC
TRBV4-1,TRBJ2-7,TRBD2,.,CASSQAKGTRVAEQYF,TGCGCCAGCAGCCAAGCCAAGGGGACTAGAGTGGCAGAGCAGTACTTC
TRBV2,TRBJ2-5,.,.,CASSPRGARKETQYF,TGTGCCAGCAGCCCCCGAGGGGCGAGGAAAGAGACCCAGTACTTC
TRBV20-1,TRBJ2-1,TRBD2,few,CSPWTSGGHSSYNEQFF,TGCAGTCCTTGGACTAGCGGGGGCCATAGCTCCTACAATGAGCAGTTCTTC
TRBV7-9,TRBJ2-5,.,many,CASRKKGGGQETQYF,TGTGCCAGCAGGAAGAAGGGGGGGGGGCAGGAGACCCAGTACTTC
TRBV25-1,TRBJ2-2,TRBD1,many,CASRSTGVRTGELFF,TGTGCCAGCAGATCTACAGGGGTACGCACCGGGGAGCTGTTTTTT
TRBV12-3/TRBV12-4,TRBJ1-6,TRBD1,many,CASSKTGGNSPLHF,TGTGCCAGCAGCAAGACAGGGGGCAATTCACCCCTCCACTTT
TRBV20-1,TRBJ2-7,.,many,CSARSAETYEQYF,TGCAGTGCTAGGTCCGCAGAGACCTACGAGCAGTACTTC
TRBV20-1,TRBJ1-6,.,many,CSAKSGSYNSPLHF,TGCAGTGCTAAATCCGGGTCTTATAATTCACCCCTCCACTTT
TRBV20-1,TRBJ2-3,TRBD2,.,CSARDLSGSPDTQYF,TGCAGTGCTAGAGACCTTAGCGGGAGTCCAGATACGCAGTATTTT
TRBV10-3,TRBJ1-6,TRBD1,.,CAISEGKDRGGYNSPLHF,TGTGCCATCAGTGAAGGTAAGGACAGGGGTGGCTATAATTCACCCCTCCACTTT
TRBV5-5,TRBJ2-7,TRBD1,many,CASSLGYRGEQYF,TGTGCCAGCAGCTTGGGGTACAGGGGCGAGCAGTACTTC
TRBV7-9,TRBJ1-1,.,many,CASSLAPGVNTEAFF,TGTGCCAGCAGCTTAGCTCCAGGTGTGAACACTGAAGCTTTCTTT
TRBV6-1,TRBJ1-5,.,.,CASSGQGSNQPQHF,TGTGCCAGCAGTGGGCAGGGCAGCAATCAGCCCCAGCATTTT
TRBV9,TRBJ1-1,TRBD1,few,CASSGGDRQGGNTEAFF,TGTGCCAGCAGCGGGGGGGACCGACAGGGAGGAAACACTGAAGCTTTCTTT
TRBV10-3,TRBJ2-6,.,.,CAIRMTATGANVLTF,TGTGCCATCAGGATGACAGCCACTGGGGCCAACGTCCTGACTTTC